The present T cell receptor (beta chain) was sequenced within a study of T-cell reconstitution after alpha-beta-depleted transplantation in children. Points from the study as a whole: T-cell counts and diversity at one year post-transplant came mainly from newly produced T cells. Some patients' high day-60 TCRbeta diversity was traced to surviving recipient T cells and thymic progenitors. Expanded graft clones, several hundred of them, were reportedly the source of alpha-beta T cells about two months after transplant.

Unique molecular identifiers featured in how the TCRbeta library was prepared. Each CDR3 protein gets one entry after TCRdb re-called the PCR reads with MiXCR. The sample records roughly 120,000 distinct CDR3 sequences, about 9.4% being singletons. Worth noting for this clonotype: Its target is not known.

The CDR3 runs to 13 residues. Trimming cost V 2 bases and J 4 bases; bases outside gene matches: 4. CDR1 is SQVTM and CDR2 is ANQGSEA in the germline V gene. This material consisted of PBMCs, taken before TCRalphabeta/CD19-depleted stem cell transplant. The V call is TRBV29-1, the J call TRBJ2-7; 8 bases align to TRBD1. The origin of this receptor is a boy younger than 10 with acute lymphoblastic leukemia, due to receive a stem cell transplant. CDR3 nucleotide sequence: TGCAGCGTTGAATGGGGGACAGGTTACGAGCAGTACTTC. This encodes CSVEWGTGYEQYF.